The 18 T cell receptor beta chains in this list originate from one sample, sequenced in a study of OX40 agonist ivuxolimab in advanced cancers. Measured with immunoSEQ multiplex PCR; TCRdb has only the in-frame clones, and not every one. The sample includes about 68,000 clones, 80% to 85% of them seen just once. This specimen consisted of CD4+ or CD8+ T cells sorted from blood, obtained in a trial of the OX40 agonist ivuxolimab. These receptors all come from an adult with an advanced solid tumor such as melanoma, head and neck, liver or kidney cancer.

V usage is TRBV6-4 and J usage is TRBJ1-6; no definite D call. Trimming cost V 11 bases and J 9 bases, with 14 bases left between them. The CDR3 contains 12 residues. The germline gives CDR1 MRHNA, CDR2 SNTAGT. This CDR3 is CAPLLAVSPLHF. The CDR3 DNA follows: TGTGCCCCCCTCTTAGCAGTTTCACCCCTCCACTTT.

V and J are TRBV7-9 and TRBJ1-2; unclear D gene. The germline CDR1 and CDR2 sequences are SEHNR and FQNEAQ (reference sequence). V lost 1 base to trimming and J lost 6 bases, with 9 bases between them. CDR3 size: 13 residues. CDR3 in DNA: TGTGCCAGCAGCTTAGTCGCAGATGATGGCTACACCTTC. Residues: CASSLVADDGYTF.

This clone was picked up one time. The CDR3, as DNA: TGTGCCAGTAGTTCCCGACAGGCCTTTGGGACCCAGTACTTC. Amino acids: CASSSRQAFGTQYF. V is TRBV19 and J is TRBJ2-5; a weak D match, TRBD1 (6 bases). Trimming removed 5 bases from V and 7 bases from J, with 17 bases in between. Germline CDR1 LNHDA, CDR2 SQIVND (reference sequence). The CDR3 totals 14 residues.

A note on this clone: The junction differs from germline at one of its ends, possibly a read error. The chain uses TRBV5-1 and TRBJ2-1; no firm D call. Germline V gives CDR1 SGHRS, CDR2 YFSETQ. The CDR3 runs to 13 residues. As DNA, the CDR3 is TGCGCCAGCAGCTTCGCCGAGACGGGCGTGTGGATCTTC. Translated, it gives CASSFAETGVWIF. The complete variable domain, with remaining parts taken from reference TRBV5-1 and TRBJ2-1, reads KAGVTQTPRYLIKTRGQQVTLSCSPISGHRSVSWYQQTPGQGLQFLFEYFSETQRNKGNFPGRFSGRQFSNSRSEMNVSTLELGDSALYLCASSFAETGVWIFGPGTRLTVL.

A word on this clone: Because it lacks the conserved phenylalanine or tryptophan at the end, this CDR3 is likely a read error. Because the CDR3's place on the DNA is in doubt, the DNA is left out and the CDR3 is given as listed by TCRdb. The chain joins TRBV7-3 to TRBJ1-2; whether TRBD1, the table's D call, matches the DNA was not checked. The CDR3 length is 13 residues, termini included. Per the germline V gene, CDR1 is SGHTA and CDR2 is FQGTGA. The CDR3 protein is CASSLAKQAPLSI.

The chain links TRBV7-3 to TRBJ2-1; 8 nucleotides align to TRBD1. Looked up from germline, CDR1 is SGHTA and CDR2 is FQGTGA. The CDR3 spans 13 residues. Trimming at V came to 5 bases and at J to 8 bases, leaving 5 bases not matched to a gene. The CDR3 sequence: CASSPQGAYEQFF. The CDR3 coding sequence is TGTGCCAGCAGCCCTCAGGGGGCGTATGAGCAGTTCTTC.

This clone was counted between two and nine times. The CDR3 bases are TGTGCCAGCAGCTTGAAGGATCTAGCGGGAGGGGGGACCCAGTACTTC. Amino acid sequence: CASSLKDLAGGGTQYF. The rearrangement uses TRBV7-2 and TRBJ2-5; TRBD2 matches 12 bases. From germline, CDR1 is SGHTA and CDR2 FQGNSA. The J segment lost 7 bases and the V segment lost 3 bases, leaving 9 bases of the junction unmatched. CDR3 length equals 16 residues.

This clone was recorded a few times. The CDR3 loop reads CASSIGSLDSPLHF. As DNA, the CDR3 is TGTGCCAGTAGTATAGGATCCTTGGATTCACCCCTCCACTTT. The chain combines TRBV19 with TRBJ1-6; D unresolved. CDR1 and CDR2 from the germline V gene are LNHDA and SQIVND (reference sequence). V was clipped by 1 base and J by 8 bases, with 9 bases between them. CDR3 length: 14 amino acids.

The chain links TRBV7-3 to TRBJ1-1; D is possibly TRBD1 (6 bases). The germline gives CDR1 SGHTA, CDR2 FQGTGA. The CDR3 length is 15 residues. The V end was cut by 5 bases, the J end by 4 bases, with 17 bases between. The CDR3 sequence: CASSPEGGAGTEAFF. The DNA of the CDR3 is TGTGCCAGCAGCCCCGAGGGGGGGGCGGGCACTGAAGCTTTCTTT. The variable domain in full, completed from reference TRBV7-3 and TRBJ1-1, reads GAGVSQTPSNKVTEKGKYVELRCDPISGHTALYWYRQSLGQGPEFLIYFQGTGAADDSGLPNDRFFAVRPEGSVSTLKIQRTERGDSAVYLCASSPEGGAGTEAFFGQGTRLTVV.

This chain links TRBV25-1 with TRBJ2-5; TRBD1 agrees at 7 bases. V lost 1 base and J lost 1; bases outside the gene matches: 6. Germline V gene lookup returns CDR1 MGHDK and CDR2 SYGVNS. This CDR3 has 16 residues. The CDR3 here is CASSEFGRGIQETQYF. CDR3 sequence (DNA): TGTGCCAGCAGTGAATTCGGCAGGGGGATCCAAGAGACCCAGTACTTC.

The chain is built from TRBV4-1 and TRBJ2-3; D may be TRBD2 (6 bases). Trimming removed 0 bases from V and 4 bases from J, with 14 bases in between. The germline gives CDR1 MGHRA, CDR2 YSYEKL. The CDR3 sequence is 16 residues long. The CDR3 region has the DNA TGCGCCAGCAGCCAAGATCTGCGGGGCGGGGCAGATACGCAGTATTTT. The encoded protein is CASSQDLRGGADTQYF.

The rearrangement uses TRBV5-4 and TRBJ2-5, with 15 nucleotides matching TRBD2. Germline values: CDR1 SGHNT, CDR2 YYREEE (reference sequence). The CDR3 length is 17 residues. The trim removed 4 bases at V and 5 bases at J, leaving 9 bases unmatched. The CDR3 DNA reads TGTGCCAGCAGCCTACAGAGGACTAGCGGGGGGGTGGAGACCCAGTACTTC. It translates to CASSLQRTSGGVETQYF.

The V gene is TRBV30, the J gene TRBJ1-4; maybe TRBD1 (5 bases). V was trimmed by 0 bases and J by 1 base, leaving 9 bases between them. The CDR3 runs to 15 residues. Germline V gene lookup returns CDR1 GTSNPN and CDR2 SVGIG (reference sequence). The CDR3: CAWSVLRGTNEKLFF. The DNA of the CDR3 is TGTGCCTGGAGTGTCCTAAGGGGAACTAATGAAAAACTGTTTTTT. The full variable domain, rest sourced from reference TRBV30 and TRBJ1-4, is SQTIHQWPATLVQPVGSPLSLECTVEGTSNPNLYWYRQAAGRGLQLLFYSVGIGQISSEVPQNLSASRPQDRQFILSSKKLLLSDSGFYLCAWSVLRGTNEKLFFGSGTQLSVL.

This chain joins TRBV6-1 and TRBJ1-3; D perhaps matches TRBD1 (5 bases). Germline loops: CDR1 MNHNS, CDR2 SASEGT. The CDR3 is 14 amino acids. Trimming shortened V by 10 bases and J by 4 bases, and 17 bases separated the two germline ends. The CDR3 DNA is TGTGCCACCACAAAAACAGGAGCCGGAAACACCATATATTTT. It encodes CATTKTGAGNTIYF.

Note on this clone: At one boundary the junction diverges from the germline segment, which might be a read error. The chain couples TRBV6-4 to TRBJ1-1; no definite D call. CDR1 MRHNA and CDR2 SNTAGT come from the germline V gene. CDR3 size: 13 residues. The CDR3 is CTSSEAVATEAFF. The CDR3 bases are TGTACCAGCAGTGAGGCCGTGGCCACTGAAGCTTTCTTT.

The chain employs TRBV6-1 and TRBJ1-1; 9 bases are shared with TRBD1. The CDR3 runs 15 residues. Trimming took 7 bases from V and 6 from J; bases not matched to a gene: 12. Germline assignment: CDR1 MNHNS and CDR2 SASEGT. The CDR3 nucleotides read TGTGCCAGCAACCAAAAGGGACAGGGACGGGCTGAAGCTTTCTTT. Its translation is CASNQKGQGRAEAFF.

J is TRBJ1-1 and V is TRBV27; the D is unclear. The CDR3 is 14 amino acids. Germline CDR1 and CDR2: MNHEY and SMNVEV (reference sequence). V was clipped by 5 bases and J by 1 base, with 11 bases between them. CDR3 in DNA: TGTGCCAGCAGTCCGGGTTACCGGAACACTGAAGCTTTCTTT. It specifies CASSPGYRNTEAFF.

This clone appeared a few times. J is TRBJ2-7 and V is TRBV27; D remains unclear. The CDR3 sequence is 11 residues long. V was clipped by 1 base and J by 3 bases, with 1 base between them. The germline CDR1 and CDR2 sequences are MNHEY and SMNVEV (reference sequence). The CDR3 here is CASSLYYEQYF. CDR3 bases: TGTGCCAGCAGTTTATACTACGAGCAGTACTTC.